The table lists the clone carrying this TCR beta chain with a few counts. This sample is drawn from a study of chronic HIV infection and antiretroviral therapy. Via MiXCR, TCRdb re-called the 5' RACE reads, giving one row per CDR3 protein. The table has roughly 48,000 distinct CDR3 sequences, roughly 19% seen once. CDR1 and CDR2 (germline): MGHRA, YSYEKL. CDR3 length: 14 residues. The V end was cut by 1 base, the J end by 7 bases, with 13 bases between. What was sequenced was peripheral blood. This sequence originates from an adult who had HIV and had not received antiretroviral therapy, or was an uninfected healthy control (not recorded which). V gene TRBV4-1 combines with J gene TRBJ1-1; possible D gene TRBD1, 5 bases. CDR3 sequence: CASSQGQGRDEAFF. The CDR3 DNA sequence: TGCGCCAGCAGCCAAGGGCAGGGAAGGGATGAAGCTTTCTTT.